Given below is one TCR beta chain in context. Antigen unknown. The sample originates from a study of STAT5B mutations in CD4+ large granular lymphocyte leukemia. Points from the study as a whole: Higher CD4+ than CD8+ T-LGLL clonality might reflect small sample size. Main leukemic clonotypes were patient-specific, but around 25% appeared at low frequency elsewhere.

The V and J ends lost 4 bases and 0 bases, in that order; junction bases with no gene match: 10. In germline, CDR1 is SGDLS, CDR2 YYNGEE. The CDR3 has 18 amino acids. The assay was run at survey level. Per the original data handling: The detection floor for productive clonotype frequency was 2.59 x 10-5. TCRdb's table, derived via immunoSEQ multiplex PCR, lists solely in-frame clones and lacks some. V and J calls and clone size follow that table, whereas D and trimming were derived from the DNA. The profile shows 35,000 or so clones, 70% to 90% of them singletons. The sequence was collected from a human donor in good health. The sequencing sample was made of CD4+ T cells from blood buffy coats. The genes are TRBV9 and TRBJ2-3; 11 nucleotides match TRBD2. CDR3 bases: TGTGCCAGCAGCCCCCGGGAGGGACTAGCGGCTAGCACAGATACGCAGTATTTT. This codes for CASSPREGLAASTDTQYF.